This TCR beta chain originates from a study of cytomegalovirus exposure and HLA in healthy donors. Study results and caveats: Among TCR beta chains, those listed as cytomegalovirus-associated numbered over 150.

V dropped 3 bases and J dropped 8 bases, with 20 bases sitting between them. The CDR3 consists of 15 residues. The germline V gene has CDR1 SGHNT and CDR2 YYREEE (reference sequence). Remarks on this clone: The antigen remains unidentified.

Sequenced by immunoSEQ multiplex PCR; TCRdb stores in-frame clones only, minus some. The sample consists of 150,000 to 200,000 clones, about nine tenths of them appearing once. This chain links TRBV5-4 with TRBJ1-2; D gene unclear. The sample taken for sequencing was PBMCs. This clonotype was sampled from a young man in good health and CMV-seropositive. The CDR3 bases are TGTGCCAGCAGCTCGAACCTCGACGCTTTTCAGGGCTACACCTTC. Protein product: CASSSNLDAFQGYTF.